This TCR beta chain was identified during a study of beta chain features in type 1 diabetes. Findings and limits, study-wide: Shorter TCRB CDR3s, moderately but significantly so, marked every one of the four CD4+ subsets in Type 1 diabetes patients.

This clone was observed a few times. Its antigen is currently unknown. Different DNA sequences within this sample yield the same CDR3. Reverse transcription of all isolated RNA meant that expressed TCRB transcripts were sequenced. The protocol was immunoSEQ multiplex PCR, while the TCRdb copy is restricted to in-frame clones and leaves out a portion. The sample holds fewer than 400,000 clones, around 9.3% seen once. This CDR3 has 14 residues. Deletions cut 0 bases from V and 1 base from J, with 5 bases between. Germline V CDR1 and CDR2: SGHTA, FQGNSA. The receptor comes from a man aged 25 to 40 with type 1 diabetes. The chain has TRBV7-2 and TRBJ2-3; D is perhaps TRBD1 (5 bases). Input material: central memory CD4+ T cells from blood. CDR3 loop: CASSLAGRTDTQYF. As DNA, the CDR3 is TGTGCCAGCAGCTTAGCGGGGCGCACAGATACGCAGTATTTT.